These 24 T cell receptor beta chains came from one sample sequenced in a study of blood T cell repertoires in COVID-19. Some clones are missing from TCRdb's copy, which holds only in-frame ones; the method was immunoSEQ multiplex PCR. In the table there are tens of thousands of clones, around four fifths of which are singletons. Sequenced: peripheral blood. The receptors stem from a human donor in a cohort sampled during active COVID-19.

The J gene is TRBJ2-1, the V gene TRBV13; 9 bases map to TRBD2. Germline values: CDR1 PRHDT, CDR2 FYEKMQ (reference sequence). The V segment lost 3 bases and the J segment 9 bases; nucleotides outside the gene matches: 15. This CDR3 region has 17 residues. The CDR3 sequence: CASSFGTGTSRWGEQFF. CDR3 in DNA: TGTGCCAGCAGCTTTGGGACCGGGACTAGCCGGTGGGGTGAGCAGTTCTTC.

The rearrangement links TRBV4-3 to TRBJ1-2, with 9 nucleotides matching TRBD1. Trimming removed 0 bases from V and 8 bases from J; junction bases left unmatched: 10. The V gene's germline CDR1 is LGHNA and CDR2 YSLEER. The CDR3 is made up of 16 amino acids. CDR3 in amino acids: CASSQDSTGGRLGYTF. In DNA, the CDR3 is TGCGCCAGCAGCCAAGATTCTACAGGGGGCAGGTTAGGCTACACCTTC.

The V and J genes are TRBV10-1 and TRBJ2-3; 8 bases line up with TRBD2. V gave up 4 bases and J gave up 0 bases; unmatched junction bases: 12. The CDR3 consists of 18 residues. CDR1 is WNHNN and CDR2 is SYGVQD in the germline V gene (reference sequence). The CDR3 DNA sequence: TGCGCCAGCAGTGTAGGCCCATTAGCGGGAACGAGCACAGATACGCAGTATTTT. Translated: CASSVGPLAGTSTDTQYF.

The CDR3 here is CASSPGQWDSGNTIYF. The CDR3 nucleotides read TGCGCCAGCAGCCCTGGACAGTGGGACTCTGGAAACACCATATATTTT. The chain recombines TRBV5-1 with TRBJ1-3, with TRBD1 as a possible D gene (6 bases). V lost 4 bases to trimming and J lost 0 bases, with 14 bases between them. The CDR3 sequence is 16 residues long. Per the germline V gene, CDR1 is SGHRS and CDR2 is YFSETQ.

J is TRBJ1-1 and V is TRBV27; D not resolved. The CDR3 totals 14 residues. Germline V gene lookup returns CDR1 MNHEY and CDR2 SMNVEV (reference sequence). Trimming left V 2 bases short and J 4 bases short, with 11 bases between. CDR3: CASSLDPAGTEAFF. For the CDR3, the DNA is TGTGCCAGCAGTTTAGACCCAGCGGGCACTGAAGCTTTCTTT.

V and J are TRBV7-8 and TRBJ2-5; TRBD2 matches 8 bases. With V trimmed by 1 base and J by 2 bases, 6 bases remained unmatched. Germline V gene data show CDR1 as SGHVS and CDR2 as FQNEAQ. CDR3 size: 16 residues. In DNA form, the CDR3 reads TGTGCCAGCAGCTTAGACCCACTAGCGGTTCAAGAGACCCAGTACTTC. It is translated as CASSLDPLAVQETQYF.

The chain combines TRBV10-3 with TRBJ2-6; 7 bases align to TRBD2. Trimming removed 6 bases from V and 0 bases from J; junction bases left unmatched: 14. The CDR3 contains 19 residues. Germline V gene sequence: CDR1 ENHRY, CDR2 SYGVKD. CDR3 region: CAISEGRDYIYSGANVLTF. The CDR3, as DNA: TGTGCCATCAGCGAGGGGCGGGACTACATATACTCTGGGGCCAACGTCCTGACTTTC.

The chain combines TRBV7-9 with TRBJ2-7; TRBD2 is a possible D gene (6 bases). The CDR3 loop spans 15 amino acids. Between the trimmed V and J ends, which lost 0 bases and 5 bases, there was a span of 14 bases. Germline CDR1 SEHNR, CDR2 FQNEAQ (reference sequence). CDR3 coding DNA: TGTGCCAGCAGCTTAGCCATGGGGGGACGCGACGAGCAGTACTTC. Its translation: CASSLAMGGRDEQYF.

This clone occurred once. The CDR3 loop is CAWSELGQIYEQYF. In nucleotides, the CDR3 is TGTGCCTGGAGTGAACTGGGACAGATATACGAGCAGTACTTC. The chain carries TRBV30 and TRBJ2-7; 7 nucleotides align to TRBD1. The germline CDR1 and CDR2 sequences are GTSNPN and SVGIG (reference sequence). The J segment lost 4 bases and the V segment lost 1 base, leaving 7 bases of the junction unmatched. CDR3 length equals 14 residues. Supplemented by reference TRBV30 and TRBJ2-7, the full variable domain reads SQTIHQWPATLVQPVGSPLSLECTVEGTSNPNLYWYRQAAGRGLQLLFYSVGIGQISSEVPQNLSASRPQDRQFILSSKKLLLSDSGFYLCAWSELGQIYEQYFGPGTRLTVT.

V is TRBV19 and J is TRBJ1-2, with TRBD1 identical over 7 bases. Germline assignment: CDR1 LNHDA and CDR2 SQIVND (reference sequence). V trimming: 5 bases; J trimming: 2 bases; junction bases outside the gene matches: 8. The CDR3 is 15 residues long. The CDR3 spells CASSAQMTGNYGYTF. DNA for the CDR3: TGTGCCAGTAGTGCCCAAATGACAGGGAACTATGGCTACACCTTC.

The rearrangement uses TRBV9 and TRBJ2-3, with 7 nucleotides matching TRBD2. V trimming: 0 bases; J trimming: 6 bases; junction bases outside the gene matches: 19. Germline values: CDR1 SGDLS, CDR2 YYNGEE. This CDR3 spans 19 amino acids. CDR3 loop: CASSVGPSGGLGHVDTQYF. The CDR3, as DNA: TGTGCCAGCAGCGTAGGGCCCTCGGGGGGTCTTGGACACGTGGATACGCAGTATTTT.

The J gene is TRBJ2-3, the V gene TRBV5-1; possibly TRBD2 for D (5 bases). Trimming removed 2 bases from V and 4 bases from J, with 14 bases in between. The CDR3 is made up of 15 amino acids. Per germline, CDR1 SGHRS and CDR2 YFSETQ. CDR3: CASSFARDQPDTQYF. The CDR3 coding sequence is TGCGCCAGCAGCTTTGCCCGGGATCAGCCAGATACGCAGTATTTT.

The CDR3, as DNA: TGCGCCAGCAGCCAAGAGGCCCTAGCCCCCTCGAACACCGGGGAGCTGTTTTTT. Its protein product is CASSQEALAPSNTGELFF. The chain recombines TRBV4-3 with TRBJ2-2; tentatively, D is TRBD2 (5 bases). The CDR3 runs to 18 residues. Germline V gene data show CDR1 as LGHNA and CDR2 as YSLEER. Trimming removed 0 bases from V and 0 bases from J, with 14 bases in between.

V and J are TRBV7-2 and TRBJ2-2, with unresolved D. Per germline, CDR1 SGHTA and CDR2 FQGNSA. Trimming took off 2 bases at V and 1 base at J, with 5 bases between the two ends. The CDR3 extends over 14 amino acids. The CDR3 DNA follows: TGTGCCAGCAGCTTAACGCGGAACACCGGGGAGCTGTTTTTT. This codes for CASSLTRNTGELFF.

The V call is TRBV29-1, the J call TRBJ1-4, with D uncertain. Trimming took 5 bases from V and 0 from J, leaving 16 bases between them. The CDR3 is made up of 16 amino acids. Germline V gene data show CDR1 as SQVTM and CDR2 as ANQGSEA. CDR3 bases: TGCAGCGTTCGTTCCGGGAGATCGCCAACTAATGAAAAACTGTTTTTT. Its translation is CSVRSGRSPTNEKLFF.

V is TRBV7-3 and J is TRBJ2-2; D perhaps matches TRBD2 (6 bases). There are 15 residues in the CDR3. The ends were cut back, 2 bases at V and 7 bases at J, with 14 bases in the middle. CDR1 and CDR2 from the germline V gene are SGHTA and FQGTGA. DNA of the CDR3: TGTGCCAGCAGCTTAGCGGCTAGCGTTGGCGGGGAGCTGTTTTTT. Its translation is CASSLAASVGGELFF. The variable domain in full, with the rest retrieved from reference TRBV7-3 and TRBJ2-2, is GAGVSQTPSNKVTEKGKYVELRCDPISGHTALYWYRQSLGQGPEFLIYFQGTGAADDSGLPNDRFFAVRPEGSVSTLKIQRTERGDSAVYLCASSLAASVGGELFFGEGSRLTVL.

The gene calls are TRBV6-6 and TRBJ2-1; 7 positions match TRBD1. J gave up 7 bases and V 5 bases, and 8 bases lay outside the gene matches. CDR3 length: 14 residues. Germline V CDR1 and CDR2: MNHNY, SVGAGI (reference sequence). This chain's CDR3 is CASSRDSLGNEQFF. DNA of the CDR3: TGTGCCAGCAGTCGGGACAGCCTCGGAAATGAGCAGTTCTTC.

This chain connects TRBV6-5 to TRBJ1-5; 7 bases are a match to TRBD1. Germline values: CDR1 MNHEY, CDR2 SVGAGI. This CDR3 is 15 amino acids long. V dropped 6 bases and J dropped 7; count of bases not matched to a gene: 12. The CDR3 DNA is TGTGCCAGCAGAAAAACAGGGGTGCAGGGGCAGCCCCAGCATTTT. Amino acid sequence: CASRKTGVQGQPQHF.

This sequence joins TRBV11-2 and TRBJ1-5; D ambiguous. V lost 5 bases, J lost 4 bases, and 18 bases lay in between. The CDR3 has 16 residues. Germline assignment: CDR1 SGHAT and CDR2 FQNNGV. CDR3: CASSVTIQRINQPQHF. CDR3 in DNA: TGTGCCAGCAGCGTGACTATACAGCGAATTAATCAGCCCCAGCATTTT. Based on the CDR3 plus reference TRBV11-2 and TRBJ1-5, the full variable domain is EAGVAQSPRYKIIEKRQSVAFWCNPISGHATLYWYQQILGQGPKLLIQFQNNGVVDDSQLPKDRFSAERLKGVDSTLKIQPAKLEDSAVYLCASSVTIQRINQPQHFGDGTRLSIL.

The chain carries TRBV18 and TRBJ2-7; D is ambiguous. V gave up 1 base and J gave up 5 bases, with 9 bases separating them. The V gene's germline CDR1 is KGHSH and CDR2 LQKENI. The CDR3 is 13 residues long. The CDR3 DNA sequence: TGTGCCAGCTCACCACTCCCCTTTGACGAGCAGTACTTC. It is translated as CASSPLPFDEQYF. The whole variable domain, remainder taken from reference TRBV18 and TRBJ2-7, is NAGVMQNPRHLVRRRGQEARLRCSPMKGHSHVYWYRQLPEEGLKFMVYLQKENIIDESGMPKERFSAEFPKEGPSILRIQQVVRGDSAAYFCASSPLPFDEQYFGPGTRLTVT.

This clone has a handful of counts. The V gene is TRBV10-3, the J gene TRBJ2-1; 10 bases map to TRBD2. With V trimmed by 2 bases and J by 4 bases, 17 bases remained unmatched. Germline-derived CDR1 and CDR2 are ENHRY and SYGVKD. This CDR3 comprises 20 residues. The CDR3 sequence is CAISEPGTEPGLARYNEQFF. CDR3 coding DNA: TGTGCCATCAGTGAGCCAGGGACGGAACCGGGACTAGCGAGATACAATGAGCAGTTCTTC.

The CDR3 bases are TGTGCCAGCAATGAGTTAAGCGGGAGGGCCACCGGGGAGCTGTTTTTT. Amino acid sequence: CASNELSGRATGELFF. The chain employs TRBV6-1 and TRBJ2-2; 10 nucleotides align to TRBD2. Germline V lookup: CDR1 MNHNS, CDR2 SASEGT. The CDR3 extends over 16 amino acids. V gave up 7 bases and J gave up 4 bases; unmatched junction bases: 9.

Of note for this clone: The sample contains more than one DNA sequence encoding this CDR3. The chain uses TRBV19 and TRBJ1-5; D is unclear. The CDR3 loop spans 14 amino acids. Germline V lookup: CDR1 LNHDA, CDR2 SQIVND (reference sequence). Trimming left V 3 bases short and J 2 bases short, with 8 bases between. The CDR3 nucleotides are TGTGCCAGTAGTATCGCCGGGGGCAATCAGCCCCAGCATTTT. Residues: CASSIAGGNQPQHF.

This clone was detected a few times. The chain links TRBV6-5 to TRBJ2-7, with 9 bases identical to TRBD1. In germline, CDR1 is MNHEY, CDR2 SVGAGI. V lost 2 bases to trimming and J lost 3 bases; unmatched junction nucleotides: 2. CDR3 length: 14 amino acids. CDR3 loop: CASSYRDRVYEQYF. The CDR3 nucleotides read TGTGCCAGCAGTTACCGGGACAGGGTCTACGAGCAGTACTTC.